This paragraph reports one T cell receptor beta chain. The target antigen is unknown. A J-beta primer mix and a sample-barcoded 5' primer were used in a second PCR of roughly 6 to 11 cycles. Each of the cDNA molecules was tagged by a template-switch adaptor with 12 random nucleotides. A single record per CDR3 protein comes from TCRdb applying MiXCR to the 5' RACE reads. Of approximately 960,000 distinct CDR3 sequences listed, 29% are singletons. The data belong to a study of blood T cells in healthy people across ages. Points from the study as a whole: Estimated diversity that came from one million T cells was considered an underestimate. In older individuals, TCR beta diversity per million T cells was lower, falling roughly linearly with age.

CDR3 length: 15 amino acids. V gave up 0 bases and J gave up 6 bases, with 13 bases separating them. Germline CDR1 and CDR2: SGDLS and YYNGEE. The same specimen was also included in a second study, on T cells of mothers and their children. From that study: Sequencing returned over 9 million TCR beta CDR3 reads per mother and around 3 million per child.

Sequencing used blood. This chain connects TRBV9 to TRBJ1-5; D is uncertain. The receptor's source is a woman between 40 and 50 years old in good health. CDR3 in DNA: TGTGCCAGCAGCGTAGGAGGGTATTCGGGTCAGCCCCAGCATTTT. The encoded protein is CASSVGGYSGQPQHF.